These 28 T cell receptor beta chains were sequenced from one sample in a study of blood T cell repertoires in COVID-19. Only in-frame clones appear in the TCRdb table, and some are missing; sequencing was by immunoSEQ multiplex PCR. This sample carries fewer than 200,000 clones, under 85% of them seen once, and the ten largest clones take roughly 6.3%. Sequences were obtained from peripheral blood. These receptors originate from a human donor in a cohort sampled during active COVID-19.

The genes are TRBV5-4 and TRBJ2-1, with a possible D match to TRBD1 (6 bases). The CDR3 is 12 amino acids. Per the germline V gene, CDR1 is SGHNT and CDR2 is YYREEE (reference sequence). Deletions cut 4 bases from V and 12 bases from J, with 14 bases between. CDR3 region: CASSPGQLGQFF. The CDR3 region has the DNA TGTGCCAGCAGCCCCGGACAGCTGGGGCAGTTCTTC.

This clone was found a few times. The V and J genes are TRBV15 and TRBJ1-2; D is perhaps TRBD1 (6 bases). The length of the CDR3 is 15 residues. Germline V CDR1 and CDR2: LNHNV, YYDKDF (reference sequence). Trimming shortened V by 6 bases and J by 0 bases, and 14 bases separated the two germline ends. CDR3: CATSYDRISNYGYTF. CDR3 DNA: TGTGCCACCAGTTACGACAGGATTTCTAACTATGGCTACACCTTC.

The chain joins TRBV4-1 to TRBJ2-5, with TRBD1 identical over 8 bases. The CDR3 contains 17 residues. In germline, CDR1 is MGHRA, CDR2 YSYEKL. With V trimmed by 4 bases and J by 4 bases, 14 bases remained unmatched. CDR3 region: CASSLVLQGDRRETQYF. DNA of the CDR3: TGCGCCAGCAGCCTCGTCCTACAGGGGGATAGGCGAGAGACCCAGTACTTC.

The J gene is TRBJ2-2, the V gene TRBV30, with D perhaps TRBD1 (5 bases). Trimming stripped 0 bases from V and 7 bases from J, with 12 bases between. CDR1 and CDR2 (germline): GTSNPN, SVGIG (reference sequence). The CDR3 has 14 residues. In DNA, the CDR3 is TGTGCCTGGAGTGTTATCAGGGATGGCGGGGAGCTGTTTTTT. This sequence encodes CAWSVIRDGGELFF.

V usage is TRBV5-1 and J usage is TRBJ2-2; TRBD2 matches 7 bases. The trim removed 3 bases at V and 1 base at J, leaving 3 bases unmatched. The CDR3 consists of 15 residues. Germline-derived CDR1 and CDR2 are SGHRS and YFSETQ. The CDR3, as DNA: TGCGCCAGCAGCTCCGGGACTATGAACACCGGGGAGCTGTTTTTT. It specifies CASSSGTMNTGELFF.

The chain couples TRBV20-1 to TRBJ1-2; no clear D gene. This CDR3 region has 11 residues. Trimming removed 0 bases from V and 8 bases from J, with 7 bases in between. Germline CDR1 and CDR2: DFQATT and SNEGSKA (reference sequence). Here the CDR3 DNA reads TGCAGTGCTAGAGAAGGGAGGGGCTACACCTTC. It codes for CSAREGRGYTF.

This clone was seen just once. CDR3 sequence reads: CASSLAGSYEQYF. In DNA, the CDR3 is TGCGCCAGCAGCTTGGCCGGTAGCTACGAGCAGTACTTC. The J gene is TRBJ2-7, the V gene TRBV5-1; D gene ambiguous. Trimming removed 0 bases from V and 3 bases from J, with 7 bases in between. The germline CDR1 and CDR2 sequences are SGHRS and YFSETQ. The CDR3 loop spans 13 amino acids.

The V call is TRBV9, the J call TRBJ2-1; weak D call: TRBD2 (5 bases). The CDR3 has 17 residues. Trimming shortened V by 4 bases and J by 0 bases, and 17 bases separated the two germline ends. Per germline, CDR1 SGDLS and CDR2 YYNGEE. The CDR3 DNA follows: TGTGCCAGCAGCTCAGAAGTAGGACTGGGCTCCTACAATGAGCAGTTCTTC. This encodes CASSSEVGLGSYNEQFF.

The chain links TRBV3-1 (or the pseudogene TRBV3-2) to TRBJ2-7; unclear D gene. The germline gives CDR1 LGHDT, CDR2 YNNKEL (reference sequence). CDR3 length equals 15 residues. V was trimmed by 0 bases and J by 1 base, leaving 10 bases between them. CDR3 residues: CASSQDYQPSYEQYF. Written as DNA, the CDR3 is TGTGCCAGCAGCCAAGACTACCAACCATCCTACGAGCAGTACTTC.

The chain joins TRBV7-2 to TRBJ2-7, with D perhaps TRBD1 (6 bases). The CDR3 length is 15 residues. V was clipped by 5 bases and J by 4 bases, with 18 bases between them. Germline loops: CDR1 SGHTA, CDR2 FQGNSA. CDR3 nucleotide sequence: TGTGCCAGCAGCCCCCCGAACAGGGTGGCATACGAGCAGTACTTC. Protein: CASSPPNRVAYEQYF.

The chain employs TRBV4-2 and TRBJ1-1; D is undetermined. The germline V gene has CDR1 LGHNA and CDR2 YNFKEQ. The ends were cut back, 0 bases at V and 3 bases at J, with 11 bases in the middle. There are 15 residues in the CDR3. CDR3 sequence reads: CASSQDRVEYTEAFF. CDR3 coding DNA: TGTGCCAGCAGCCAAGATAGAGTAGAATACACTGAAGCTTTCTTT.

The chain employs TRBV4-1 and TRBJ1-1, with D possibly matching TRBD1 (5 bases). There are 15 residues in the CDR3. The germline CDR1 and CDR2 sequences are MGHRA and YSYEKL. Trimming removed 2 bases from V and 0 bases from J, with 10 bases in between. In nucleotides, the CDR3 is TGCGCCAGCAGCCAACAGGGTTCGATGAACACTGAAGCTTTCTTT. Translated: CASSQQGSMNTEAFF.

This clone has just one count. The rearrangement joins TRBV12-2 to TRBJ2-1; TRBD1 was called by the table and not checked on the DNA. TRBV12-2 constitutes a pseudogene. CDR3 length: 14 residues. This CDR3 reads CASRQDSPREEQFF. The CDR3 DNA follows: TGTGCAAGTCGCCAGGACAGCCCGAGAGAGGAGCAGTTCTTC.

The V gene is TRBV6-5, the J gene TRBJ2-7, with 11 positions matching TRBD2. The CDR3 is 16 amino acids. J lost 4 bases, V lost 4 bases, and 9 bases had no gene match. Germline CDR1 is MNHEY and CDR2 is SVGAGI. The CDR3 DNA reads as TGTGCCAGCAGTTCCCTGGGTAGCGGGGGGGCATACGAGCAGTACTTC. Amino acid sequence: CASSSLGSGGAYEQYF.

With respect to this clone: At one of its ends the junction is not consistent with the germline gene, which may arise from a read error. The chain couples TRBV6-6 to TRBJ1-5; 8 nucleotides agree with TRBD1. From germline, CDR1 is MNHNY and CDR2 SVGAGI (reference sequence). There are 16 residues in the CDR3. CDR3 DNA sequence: TGTGCCAGCACTTACCAGGGACAGGTGGGGGATCAGCCCCAGCATTTT. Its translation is CASTYQGQVGDQPQHF.

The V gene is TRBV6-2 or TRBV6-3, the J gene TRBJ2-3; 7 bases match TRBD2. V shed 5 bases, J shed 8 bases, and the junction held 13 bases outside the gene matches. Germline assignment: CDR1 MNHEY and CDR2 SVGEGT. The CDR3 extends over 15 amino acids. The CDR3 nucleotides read TGTGCCAGCAGTCCCAGGACTAGAGGACGGGGTACGCAGTATTTT. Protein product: CASSPRTRGRGTQYF.

CDR3: CATDRGESSGANVLTF. CDR3 nucleotide sequence: TGTGCCACCGACAGGGGGGAAAGCTCTGGGGCCAACGTCCTGACTTTC. The chain has TRBV11-2 and TRBJ2-6; 9 bases are a match to TRBD1. Trimming at V came to 10 bases and at J to 0 bases, leaving 7 bases not matched to a gene. Germline V lookup: CDR1 SGHAT, CDR2 FQNNGV. CDR3 length: 16 amino acids.

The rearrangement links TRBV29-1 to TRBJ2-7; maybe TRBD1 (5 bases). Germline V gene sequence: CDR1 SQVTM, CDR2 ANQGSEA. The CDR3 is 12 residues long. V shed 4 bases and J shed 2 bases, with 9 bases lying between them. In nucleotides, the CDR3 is TGCAGCGTTGGGTCAGGGCCCTACGAGCAGTACTTC. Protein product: CSVGSGPYEQYF.

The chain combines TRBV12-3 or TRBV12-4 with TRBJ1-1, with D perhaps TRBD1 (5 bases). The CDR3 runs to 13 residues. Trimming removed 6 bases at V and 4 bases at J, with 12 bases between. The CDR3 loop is CASRQGFGTEAFF. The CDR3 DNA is TGTGCCAGCAGGCAGGGTTTTGGCACTGAAGCTTTCTTT.

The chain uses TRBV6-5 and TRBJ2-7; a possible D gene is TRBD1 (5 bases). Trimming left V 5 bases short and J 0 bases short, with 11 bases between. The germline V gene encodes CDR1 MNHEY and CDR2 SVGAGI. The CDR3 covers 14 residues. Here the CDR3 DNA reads TGTGCCAGCAGTCCCCGACAGACCTCCTACGAGCAGTACTTC. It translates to CASSPRQTSYEQYF.

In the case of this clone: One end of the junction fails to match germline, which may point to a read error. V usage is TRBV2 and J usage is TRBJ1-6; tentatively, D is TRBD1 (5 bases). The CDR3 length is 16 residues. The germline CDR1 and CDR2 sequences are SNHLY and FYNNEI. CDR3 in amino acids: CASQVERGRSNSPLYF. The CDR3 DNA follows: TGTGCCAGCCAGGTCGAGCGGGGACGGTCCAATTCACCCCTCTACTTT.

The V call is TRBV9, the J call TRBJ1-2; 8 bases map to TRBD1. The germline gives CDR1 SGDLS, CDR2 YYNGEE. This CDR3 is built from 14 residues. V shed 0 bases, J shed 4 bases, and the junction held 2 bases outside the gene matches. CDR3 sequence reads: CASSVGTGTYGYTF. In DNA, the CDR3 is TGTGCCAGCAGCGTAGGGACAGGGACCTATGGCTACACCTTC.

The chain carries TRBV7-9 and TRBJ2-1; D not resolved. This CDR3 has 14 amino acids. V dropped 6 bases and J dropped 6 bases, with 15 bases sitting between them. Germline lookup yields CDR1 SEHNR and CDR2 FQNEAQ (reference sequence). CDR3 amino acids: CASRPDGAFNEQFF. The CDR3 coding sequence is TGTGCCAGCAGACCCGATGGTGCGTTCAATGAGCAGTTCTTC. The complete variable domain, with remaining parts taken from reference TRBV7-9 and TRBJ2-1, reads DTGVSQNPRHKITKRGQNVTFRCDPISEHNRLYWYRQTLGQGPEFLTYFQNEAQLEKSRLLSDRFSAERPKGSFSTLEIQRTEQGDSAMYLCASRPDGAFNEQFFGPGTRLTVL.

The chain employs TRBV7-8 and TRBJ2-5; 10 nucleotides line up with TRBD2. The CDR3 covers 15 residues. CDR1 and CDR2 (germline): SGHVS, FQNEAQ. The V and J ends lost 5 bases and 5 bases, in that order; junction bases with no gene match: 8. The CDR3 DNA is TGTGCCAGCAGCCATCGAGCGGGGGGGCCGGAGACCCAGTACTTC. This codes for CASSHRAGGPETQYF.

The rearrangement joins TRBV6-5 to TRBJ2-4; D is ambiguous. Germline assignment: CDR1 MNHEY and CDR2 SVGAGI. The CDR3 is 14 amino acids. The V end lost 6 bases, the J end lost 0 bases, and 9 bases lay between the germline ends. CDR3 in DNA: TGTGCCAGCAGACCTACCCCAGCCAAAAACATTCAGTACTTC. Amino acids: CASRPTPAKNIQYF.

CDR3 in DNA: TGTGCCAGCAGTCTAACAGAGAATTCACCCCTCCACTTT. Translating it yields CASSLTENSPLHF. The V call is TRBV6-2 or TRBV6-3, the J call TRBJ1-6; D is unclear. The ends were cut back, 5 bases at V and 7 bases at J, with 9 bases in the middle. Germline CDR1 MNHEY, CDR2 SVGEGT. The CDR3 extends over 13 amino acids.

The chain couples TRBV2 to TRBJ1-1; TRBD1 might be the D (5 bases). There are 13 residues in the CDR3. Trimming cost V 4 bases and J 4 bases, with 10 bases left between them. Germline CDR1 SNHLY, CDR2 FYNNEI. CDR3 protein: CASSGGARTEAFF. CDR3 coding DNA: TGTGCCAGCAGTGGTGGGGCGCGCACTGAAGCTTTCTTT.

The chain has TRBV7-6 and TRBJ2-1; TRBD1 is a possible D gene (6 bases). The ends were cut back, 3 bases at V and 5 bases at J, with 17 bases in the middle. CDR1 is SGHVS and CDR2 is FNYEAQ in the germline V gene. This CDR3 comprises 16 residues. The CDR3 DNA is TGTGCCAGCAGCTTCTCCGGGGACAATCCCAACAATGAGCAGTTCTTC. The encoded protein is CASSFSGDNPNNEQFF.